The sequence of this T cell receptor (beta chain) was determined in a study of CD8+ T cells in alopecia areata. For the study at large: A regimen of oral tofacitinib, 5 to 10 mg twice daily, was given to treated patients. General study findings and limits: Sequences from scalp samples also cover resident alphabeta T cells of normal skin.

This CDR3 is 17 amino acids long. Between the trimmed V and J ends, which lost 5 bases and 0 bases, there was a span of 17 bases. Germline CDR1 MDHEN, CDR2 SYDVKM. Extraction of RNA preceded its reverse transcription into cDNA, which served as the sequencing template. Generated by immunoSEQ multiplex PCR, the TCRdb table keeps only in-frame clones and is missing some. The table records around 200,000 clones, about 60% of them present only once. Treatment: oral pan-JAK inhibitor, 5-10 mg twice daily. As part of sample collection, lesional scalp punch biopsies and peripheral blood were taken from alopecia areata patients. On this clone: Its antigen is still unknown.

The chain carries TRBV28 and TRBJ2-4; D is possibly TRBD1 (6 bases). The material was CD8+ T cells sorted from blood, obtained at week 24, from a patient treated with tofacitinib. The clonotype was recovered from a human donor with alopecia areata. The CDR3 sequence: CASSGNGGALAKNIQYF. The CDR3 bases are TGTGCCAGCAGTGGGAATGGGGGCGCGCTAGCCAAAAACATTCAGTACTTC.